This record covers a single TCR beta chain. The antigen is undetermined. These data are taken from a study of T cell responses to AZD1222 COVID-19 vaccine. Whole-study findings and limits: Unmutated variant regions are reportedly targeted by nearly half of spike-specific TCRs.

This table comes from immunoSEQ multiplex PCR, and its TCRdb copy is limited to in-frame clones, with some not included. In the table there are over 140,000 clones, roughly 92% of which are singletons. Between the trimmed V and J ends, which lost 4 bases and 4 bases, there was a span of 11 bases. CDR3 length: 14 amino acids. Germline lookup yields CDR1 SGHNT and CDR2 YYREEE (reference sequence). The receptor was isolated from an adult in good health. The specimen was peripheral blood, collected on day 0 of AZD1222 vaccination. The gene calls are TRBV5-4 and TRBJ2-2, with TRBD1 as a possible D gene (6 bases). The CDR3 DNA reads TGTGCCAGCAGCGACAGGACCCGCACCGGGGAGCTGTTTTTT. Translating gives CASSDRTRTGELFF.